A selection of T cell receptor beta chains follows, all from one sample in a study of OX40 agonist ivuxolimab in advanced cancers. The repertoire was sequenced with immunoSEQ multiplex PCR; TCRdb's copy has only in-frame clones and lacks some. The repertoire holds 35,000 or so clones, with 84% as singletons. This sample comprised CD4+ or CD8+ T cells sorted from blood, obtained in a trial of the OX40 agonist ivuxolimab. Source of these receptors: an adult with an advanced solid tumor such as melanoma, head and neck, liver or kidney cancer. Each CDR3 is given with its conserved first and last residue. A D gene is named only where the DNA matches it firmly.

>NA|TRBJ2-1|TRBV13
CASSLRSGGDNEQFF
>NA|TRBJ2-7|TRBV7-7
CASSPTLGLEQYF
>TRBD1|TRBJ1-5|TRBV2
CASSEIQGDQPQHF
>NA|TRBJ2-1|TRBV7-3
CASSLMGPGGEQFF
>NA|TRBJ2-7|TRBV2
CASGSVSSYEQYF
>NA|TRBJ2-1|TRBV4-2
CASSRLPNEQFF
>NA|TRBJ1-1|TRBV28
CAIKDISNTEAFF
>NA|TRBJ1-3|TRBV9
CASSVGGNTIYF
>TRBD2|TRBJ2-3|TRBV4-1
CASSPIRPGLGVLDTQYF
>TRBD2|TRBJ2-1|TRBV7-2
CASSMGLYNEQFF
>TRBD2|TRBJ2-5|TRBV11-2
CASSFLAGGPGETQYF
>NA|TRBJ1-2|TRBV15
CATSPEGGMDRPGGYTF
>NA|TRBJ1-4|TRBV11-2
CASSLEQLNEKLFF
>NA|TRBJ1-1|TRBV6-6
CASLTVNTEAFF
>NA|TRBJ1-1|TRBV19
CASSIGGIWAGYEAFF
>TRBD2|TRBJ2-3|TRBV7-9
CASSFTASWTSGMVDTQYF
>TRBD1|TRBJ1-3|TRBV10-3
CAISESNPPGGPGNTIYF
>TRBD2|NA|TRBV7-6
CASSPGTSGMTYEQYF
>NA|TRBJ1-4|TRBV5-5
CASSLVPPAQGLATNEKLFF
>NA|TRBJ2-1|TRBV7-2
CASSYNEQFF
>NA|TRBJ1-1|TRBV6-5
CASRPGMNTEAFF
>NA|TRBJ2-7|TRBV7-6
CASSYGPPGIWEQYF
>NA|NA|TRBV7-6
CASSRTFPYEQYF
>NA|TRBJ1-4|TRBV2
CASSDGQGDKLFF
>NA|TRBJ1-1|TRBV19
CASSKRTELMNTEAFF
>NA|TRBJ2-7|TRBV11-2
CASSLARGKYEQYF
>NA|TRBJ2-7|TRBV28
CASSWAYRTYEQYF
>TRBD1|TRBJ1-5|TRBV19
CASSLPRGQGVSQPQHF
>NA|TRBJ2-3|TRBV9
CASNSGTLTDTQYF
>NA|TRBJ1-2|TRBV4-2
CASSQAHGQPEGYTF
>NA|TRBJ2-3|TRBV28
CASSPGLTDTQYF
>NA|TRBJ2-3|TRBV11-2
CASSLEGDTQYF
>NA|TRBJ2-5|TRBV6-7
CASRNSGLEETQYF
>TRBD1|TRBJ1-2|TRBV6-5
CASSLSGDRNYGYTF
>TRBD1|TRBJ2-5|TRBV2
CASRTGPETQYF
>NA|TRBJ1-1|TRBV5-4
CASSSGREAFF
>NA|TRBJ1-2|TRBV28
CASSLPFGPYGYTF